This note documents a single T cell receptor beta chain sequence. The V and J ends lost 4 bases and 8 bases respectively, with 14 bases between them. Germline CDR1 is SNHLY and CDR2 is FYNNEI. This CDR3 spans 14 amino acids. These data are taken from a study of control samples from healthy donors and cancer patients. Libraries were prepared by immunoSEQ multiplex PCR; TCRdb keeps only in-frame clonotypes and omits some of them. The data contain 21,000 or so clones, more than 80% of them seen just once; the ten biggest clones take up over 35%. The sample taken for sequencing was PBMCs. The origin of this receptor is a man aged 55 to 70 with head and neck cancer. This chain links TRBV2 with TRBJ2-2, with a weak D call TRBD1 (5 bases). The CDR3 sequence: CASSGQGSSGELFF. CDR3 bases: TGTGCCAGCAGTGGTCAGGGCAGCTCTGGGGAGCTGTTTTTT.